This passage covers 7 T cell receptor beta chains from one sample sequenced in a study of CD8 T cells in ankylosing spondylitis. TCRdb itself ran the 5' RACE reads through MiXCR, one entry per CDR3 protein. The table includes roughly 230,000 distinct CDR3 sequences, over 7% detected once. Sample: blood, either unsorted or a sorted T cell fraction (not recorded which). The receptors shown here come from a female donor with ankylosing spondylitis or in good health (not recorded which).

Ten or more counts support this clonotype. The chain uses TRBV25-1 and TRBJ2-5; D is possibly TRBD2 (6 bases). Looked up from germline, CDR1 is MGHDK and CDR2 is SYGVNS. The CDR3 spans 14 residues. V lost 8 bases, J lost 5 bases, and 18 bases lay in between. The CDR3 sequence: CASRLSEGAETQYF. The CDR3 nucleotides are TGTGCCAGCCGACTTTCGGAGGGAGCCGAGACCCAGTACTTC.

This clonotype was picked up many times. This rearrangement joins TRBV29-1 to TRBJ2-3; unclear D gene. Trimming pared 4 bases from V and 0 bases from J, leaving 11 bases between. The CDR3 is made up of 14 amino acids. Germline CDR1 reads SQVTM; CDR2 reads ANQGSEA. The CDR3 is CSVGVSQSTDTQYF. The CDR3 DNA reads TGCAGCGTTGGAGTCAGCCAAAGCACAGATACGCAGTATTTT.

This clonotype was seen ten or more times. The genes are TRBV20-1 and TRBJ2-3; TRBD2 aligns across 7 bases. V was pared by 6 bases and J by 7 bases, with 10 bases of the junction left unmatched. Looked up from germline, CDR1 is DFQATT and CDR2 is SNEGSKA (reference sequence). This CDR3 region has 13 residues. CDR3 protein: CSARTGTNYTQYF. In DNA, the CDR3 is TGCAGTGCACGGACCGGGACTAACTATACGCAGTATTTT.

This clonotype was recorded many times. V is TRBV2 and J is TRBJ1-4; TRBD1 agrees at 9 bases. CDR3 length equals 11 residues. CDR1 and CDR2 from the germline V gene are SNHLY and FYNNEI. J lost 17 bases, V lost 3 bases, and 4 bases had no gene match. The CDR3 is CASSDWDREFF. The CDR3 DNA is TGTGCCAGCAGTGATTGGGACAGGGAATTTTTT.

The rearrangement joins TRBV7-2 to TRBJ2-3; 9 nucleotides line up with TRBD2. Germline CDR1 reads SGHTA; CDR2 reads FQGNSA. The CDR3 contains 16 residues. V lost 5 bases to trimming and J lost 1 base; unmatched junction nucleotides: 7. CDR3 in DNA: TGTGCCAGCAGCAGCCGAAGGACTAGCGGCACAGATACGCAGTATTTT. Its translation: CASSSRRTSGTDTQYF.

The V call is TRBV30, the J call TRBJ1-2, with D hard to call. V gave up 5 bases and J gave up 2 bases, with 6 bases separating them. Germline loops: CDR1 GTSNPN, CDR2 SVGIG (reference sequence). The CDR3 has 11 amino acids. The CDR3, as DNA: TGTGCCTGGGGTCCCAACTATGGCTACACCTTC. It specifies CAWGPNYGYTF.

This clonotype was seen ten or more times. V and J are TRBV20-1 and TRBJ1-1; maybe TRBD1 (5 bases). Between the trimmed V and J ends, which lost 5 bases and 1 base, there was a span of 8 bases. The CDR3 totals 12 residues. Germline-derived CDR1 and CDR2 are DFQATT and SNEGSKA (reference sequence). The CDR3 region is CSAATGNTEAFF. The CDR3 DNA reads TGCAGTGCTGCTACAGGGAACACTGAAGCTTTCTTT.